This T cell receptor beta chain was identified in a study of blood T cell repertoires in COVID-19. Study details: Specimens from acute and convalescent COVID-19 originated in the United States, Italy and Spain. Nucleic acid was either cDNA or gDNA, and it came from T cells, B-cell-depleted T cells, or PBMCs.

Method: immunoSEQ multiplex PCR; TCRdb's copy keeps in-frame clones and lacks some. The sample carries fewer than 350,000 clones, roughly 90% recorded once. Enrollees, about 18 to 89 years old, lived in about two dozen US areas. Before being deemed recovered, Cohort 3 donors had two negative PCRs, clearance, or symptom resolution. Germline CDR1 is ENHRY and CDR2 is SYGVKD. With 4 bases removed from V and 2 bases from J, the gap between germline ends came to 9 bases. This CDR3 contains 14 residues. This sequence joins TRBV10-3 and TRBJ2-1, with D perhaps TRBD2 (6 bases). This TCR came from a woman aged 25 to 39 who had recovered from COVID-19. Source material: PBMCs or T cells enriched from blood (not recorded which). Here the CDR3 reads CAISGGLTYNEQFF. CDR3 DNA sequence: TGTGCCATCAGTGGGGGACTGACCTACAATGAGCAGTTCTTC.